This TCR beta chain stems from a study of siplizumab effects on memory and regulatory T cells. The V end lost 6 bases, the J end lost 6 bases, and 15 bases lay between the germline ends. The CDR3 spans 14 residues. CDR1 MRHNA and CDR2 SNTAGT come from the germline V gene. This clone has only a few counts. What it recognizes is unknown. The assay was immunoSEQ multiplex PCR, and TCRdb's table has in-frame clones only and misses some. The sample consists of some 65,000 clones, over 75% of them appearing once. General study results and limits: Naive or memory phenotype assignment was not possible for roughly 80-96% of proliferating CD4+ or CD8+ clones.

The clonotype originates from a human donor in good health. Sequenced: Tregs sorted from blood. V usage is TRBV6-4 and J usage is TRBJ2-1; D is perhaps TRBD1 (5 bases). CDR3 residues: CASSMETGSNEQFF. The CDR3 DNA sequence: TGTGCCAGCAGCATGGAAACAGGATCCAATGAGCAGTTCTTC.